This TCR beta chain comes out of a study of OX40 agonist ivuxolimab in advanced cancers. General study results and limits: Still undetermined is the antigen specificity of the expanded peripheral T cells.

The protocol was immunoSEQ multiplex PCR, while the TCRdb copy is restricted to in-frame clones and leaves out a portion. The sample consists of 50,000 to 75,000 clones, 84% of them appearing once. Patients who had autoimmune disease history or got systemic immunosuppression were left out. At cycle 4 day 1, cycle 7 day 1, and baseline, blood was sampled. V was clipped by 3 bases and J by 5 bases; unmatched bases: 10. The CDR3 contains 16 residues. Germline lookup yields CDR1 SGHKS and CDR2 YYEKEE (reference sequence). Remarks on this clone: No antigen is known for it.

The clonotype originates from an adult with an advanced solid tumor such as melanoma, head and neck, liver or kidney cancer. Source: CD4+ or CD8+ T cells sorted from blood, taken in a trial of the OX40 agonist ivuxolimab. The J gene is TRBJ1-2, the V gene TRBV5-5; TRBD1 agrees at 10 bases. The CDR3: CASSSRRDRGGYGYTF. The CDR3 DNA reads TGTGCCAGCAGCTCACGGAGGGACAGGGGAGGGTATGGCTACACCTTC.